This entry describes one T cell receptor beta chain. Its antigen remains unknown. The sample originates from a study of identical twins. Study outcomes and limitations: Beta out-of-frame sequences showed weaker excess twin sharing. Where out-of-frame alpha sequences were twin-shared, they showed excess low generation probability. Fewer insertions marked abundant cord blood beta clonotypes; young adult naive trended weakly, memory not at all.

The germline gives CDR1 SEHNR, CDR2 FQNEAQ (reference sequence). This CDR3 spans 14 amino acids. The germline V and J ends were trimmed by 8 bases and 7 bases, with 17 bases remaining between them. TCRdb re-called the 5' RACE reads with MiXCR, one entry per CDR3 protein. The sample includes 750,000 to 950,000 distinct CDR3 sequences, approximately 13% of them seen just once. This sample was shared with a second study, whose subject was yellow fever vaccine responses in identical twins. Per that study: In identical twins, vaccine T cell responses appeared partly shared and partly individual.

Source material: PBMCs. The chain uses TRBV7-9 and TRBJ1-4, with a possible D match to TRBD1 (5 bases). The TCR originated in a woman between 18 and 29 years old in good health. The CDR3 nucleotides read TGTGCCAGCCTCCTCGCAGGGAGTGGTGAAAAACTGTTTTTT. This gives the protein CASLLAGSGEKLFF. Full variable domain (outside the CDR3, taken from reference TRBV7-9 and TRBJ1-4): DTGVSQNPRHKITKRGQNVTFRCDPISEHNRLYWYRQTLGQGPEFLTYFQNEAQLEKSRLLSDRFSAERPKGSFSTLEIQRTEQGDSAMYLCASLLAGSGEKLFFGSGTQLSVL.